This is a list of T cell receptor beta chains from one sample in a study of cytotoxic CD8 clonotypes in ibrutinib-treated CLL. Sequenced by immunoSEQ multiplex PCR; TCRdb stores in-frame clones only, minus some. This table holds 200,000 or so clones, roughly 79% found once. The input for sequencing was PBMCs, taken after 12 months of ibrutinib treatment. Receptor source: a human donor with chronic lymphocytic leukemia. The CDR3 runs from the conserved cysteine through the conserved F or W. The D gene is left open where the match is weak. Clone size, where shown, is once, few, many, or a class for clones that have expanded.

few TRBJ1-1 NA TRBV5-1 TGCGCCAGCAGCATGACGAACACTGAAGCTTTCTTT CASSMTNTEAFF
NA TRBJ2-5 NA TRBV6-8 TGTGCCAGCAGTCGAGTTCGACCCTACACAGAGACCCAGTACTTC CASSRVRPYTETQYF
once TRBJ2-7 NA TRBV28 TGTGCCAGCAGTTTACAGGGGAGCGAGCAGTACTTC CASSLQGSEQYF
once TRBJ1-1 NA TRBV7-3 TGTGCCAGCAGCCTGACCCCGGGGAACACTGAAGCTTTCTTT CASSLTPGNTEAFF
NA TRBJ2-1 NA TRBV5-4 TGTGCCAGCAGGACCCCCCCGGCCTACAATGAGCAGTTCTTC CASRTPPAYNEQFF
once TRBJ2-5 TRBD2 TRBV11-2 TGTGCCAGCAGCCTAGCGGGGGGGCCCGGGGAGACCCAGTACTTC CASSLAGGPGETQYF
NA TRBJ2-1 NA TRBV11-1 TGTGCCAGCAGCTATTCCGGGGTCTACAATGAGCAGTTCTTC CASSYSGVYNEQFF
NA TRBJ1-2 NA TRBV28 TGTGCCAGCAGTTTATGGGCAGGGGCTTACACCTTC CASSLWAGAYTF
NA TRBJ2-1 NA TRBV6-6 TGTGCCAGCAGCCCCTCCCAATACAATGAGCAGTTCTTC CASSPSQYNEQFF
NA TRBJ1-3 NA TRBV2 TGTGCCAGCAGAGGTGGGGTCGGGATCGGATCTGGAAACACCATATATTTT CASRGGVGIGSGNTIYF
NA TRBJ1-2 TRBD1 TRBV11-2 TGTGCCAGCAGCTTAGCAGGGGGCTATGGCTACACCTTC CASSLAGGYGYTF
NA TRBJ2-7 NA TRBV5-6 TGTGCCAGCAGCTTAGGGGGGCACGACGAGCAGTACTTC CASSLGGHDEQYF